The 9 T cell receptor beta chains below were found in one sample sequenced in a study of Ad26.COV2.S vaccination and SARS-CoV-2 variants. Sample treatment: some 20 received Ad26.COV2.S at low or high dose, single or two shots; 5 received placebo; per-sample allocation not given. After the first vaccine or placebo injection, samples were drawn on day 63. Here immunoSEQ multiplex PCR was the method, and the copy in TCRdb shows in-frame clones only, minus some. The data contain 400,000 to 450,000 clones, about 90% of them singletons. This sample comprised peripheral blood, obtained in a trial of Ad26.COV2.S vaccine versus placebo. These receptor sequences come from a person aged 18-60 years who received the Ad26.COV2.S COVID-19 vaccine or a placebo.

This chain uses TRBV5-6 with TRBJ2-3, with D perhaps assigned TRBD1 or TRBD2 (5 bases each). Trimming pared 2 bases from V and 6 bases from J, leaving 7 bases between. This CDR3 is built from 12 residues. CDR1 is SGHDT, CDR2 YYEEEE, per germline. CDR3 protein: CASSFWGDTQYF. The CDR3 DNA is TGTGCCAGCAGCTTCTGGGGGGATACGCAGTATTTT.

The V and J genes are TRBV11-3 and TRBJ2-1; TRBD2 matches 9 bases. V trimming: 5 bases; J trimming: 2 bases; junction bases outside the gene matches: 4. The CDR3 is made up of 15 amino acids. The V gene's germline CDR1 is SGHNT and CDR2 YENEEA. CDR3 nucleotides: TGTGCCAGCAGCATTCGACTAGCGGCCTACAATGAGCAGTTCTTC. Its protein product is CASSIRLAAYNEQFF.

The V and J genes are TRBV7-2 and TRBJ2-4; D is unresolved. Deletions cut 2 bases from V and 2 bases from J, with 10 bases between. The length of the CDR3 is 15 residues. CDR1 and CDR2 from the germline V gene are SGHTA and FQGNSA. CDR3 sequence: CASSLNGVTKNIQYF. CDR3 DNA: TGTGCCAGCAGCTTAAATGGGGTTACCAAAAACATTCAGTACTTC.

The chain recombines TRBV7-8 with TRBJ2-2; the D gene is possibly TRBD1 (7 bases). CDR3 length: 16 residues. Per the germline V gene, CDR1 is SGHVS and CDR2 is FQNEAQ. With 1 base removed from V and 2 bases from J, the gap between germline ends came to 11 bases. CDR3 residues: CASSLEEGANTGELFF. The CDR3 nucleotides are TGTGCCAGCAGCTTAGAGGAGGGGGCCAACACCGGGGAGCTGTTTTTT.

The chain uses TRBV27 and TRBJ2-7; unclear D gene. Per the germline V gene, CDR1 is MNHEY and CDR2 is SMNVEV (reference sequence). V was cut by 2 bases and J by 4 bases, with 9 bases left in between. The CDR3 extends over 13 amino acids. The CDR3 region is CASSLGPMYEQYF. In nucleotides, the CDR3 is TGTGCCAGCAGTTTAGGCCCGATGTACGAGCAGTACTTC.

The chain carries TRBV27 and TRBJ2-3; D not certain. Per the germline V gene, CDR1 is MNHEY and CDR2 is SMNVEV (reference sequence). V was trimmed by 5 bases and J by 8 bases, leaving 8 bases between them. This CDR3 has 11 residues. The CDR3: CASSETSTQYF. DNA for the CDR3: TGTGCCAGCAGTGAAACGAGTACGCAGTATTTT.

This clone has just one count. V is TRBV19 and J is TRBJ2-1; the match to TRBD2 covers 7 bases. The CDR3 totals 13 residues. Per the germline V gene, CDR1 is LNHDA and CDR2 is SQIVND (reference sequence). V shed 1 base and J 10 bases; nucleotides not matched to a gene: 4. CDR3: CASSIGLADEQFF. In DNA, the CDR3 is TGTGCCAGTAGTATAGGCCTAGCGGACGAGCAGTTCTTC. Full variable domain (missing parts from reference TRBV19 and TRBJ2-1): DGGITQSPKYLFRKEGQNVTLSCEQNLNHDAMYWYRQDPGQGLRLIYYSQIVNDFQKGDIAEGYSVSREKKESFPLTVTSAQKNPTAFYLCASSIGLADEQFFGPGTRLTVL.

The rearrangement joins TRBV4-3 to TRBJ2-2; 7 nucleotides match TRBD1. Germline-derived CDR1 and CDR2 are LGHNA and YSLEER. The CDR3 runs to 17 residues. Trimming took 0 bases from V and 6 from J; bases not matched to a gene: 10. The CDR3 reads CASSQDRAGGTAGELFF. CDR3 nucleotide sequence: TGCGCCAGCAGCCAAGATCGGGCAGGGGGAACGGCCGGGGAGCTGTTTTTT.

The chain is built from TRBV7-9 and TRBJ2-1, with a weak D call TRBD1 (6 bases). CDR1 is SEHNR and CDR2 is FQNEAQ in the germline V gene (reference sequence). V was cut by 3 bases and J by 6 bases, with 9 bases left in between. The CDR3 is made up of 13 amino acids. The CDR3, as DNA: TGTGCCAGCAGCTTCGGCAGGGGCAATGAGCAGTTCTTC. It specifies CASSFGRGNEQFF.